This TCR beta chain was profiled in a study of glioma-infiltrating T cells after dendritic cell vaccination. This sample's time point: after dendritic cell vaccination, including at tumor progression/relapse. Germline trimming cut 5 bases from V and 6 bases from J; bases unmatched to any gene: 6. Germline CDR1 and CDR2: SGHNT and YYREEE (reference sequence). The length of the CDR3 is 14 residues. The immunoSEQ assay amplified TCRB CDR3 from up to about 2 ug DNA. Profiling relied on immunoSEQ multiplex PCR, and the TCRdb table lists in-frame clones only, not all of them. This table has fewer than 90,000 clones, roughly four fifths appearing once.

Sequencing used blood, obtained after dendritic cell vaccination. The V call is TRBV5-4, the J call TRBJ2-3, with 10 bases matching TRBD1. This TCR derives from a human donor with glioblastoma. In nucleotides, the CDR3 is TGTGCCAGCAGTAGGGGACAGGGGATGGATACGCAGTATTTT. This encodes CASSRGQGMDTQYF.